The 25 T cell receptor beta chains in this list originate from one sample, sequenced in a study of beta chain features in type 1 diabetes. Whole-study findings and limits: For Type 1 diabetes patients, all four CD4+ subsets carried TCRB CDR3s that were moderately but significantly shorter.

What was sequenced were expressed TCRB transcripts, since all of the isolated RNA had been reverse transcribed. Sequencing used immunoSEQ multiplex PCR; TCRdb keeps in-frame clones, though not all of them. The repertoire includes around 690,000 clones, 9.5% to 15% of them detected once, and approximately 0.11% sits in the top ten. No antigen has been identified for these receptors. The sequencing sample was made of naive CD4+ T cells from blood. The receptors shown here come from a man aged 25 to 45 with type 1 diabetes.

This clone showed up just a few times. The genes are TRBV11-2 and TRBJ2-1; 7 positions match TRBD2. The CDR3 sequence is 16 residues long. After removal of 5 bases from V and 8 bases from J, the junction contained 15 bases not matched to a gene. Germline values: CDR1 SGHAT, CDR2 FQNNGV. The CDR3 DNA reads TGTGCCAGCAGCCACATCGGGCTAGCGGTGAGAGATGAGCAGTTCTTC. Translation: CASSHIGLAVRDEQFF.

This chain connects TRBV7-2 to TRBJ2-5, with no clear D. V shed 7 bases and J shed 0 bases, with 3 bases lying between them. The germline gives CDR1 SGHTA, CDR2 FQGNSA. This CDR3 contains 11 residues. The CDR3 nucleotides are TGTGCCAGCACGTACCAAGAGACCCAGTACTTC. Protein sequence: CASTYQETQYF.

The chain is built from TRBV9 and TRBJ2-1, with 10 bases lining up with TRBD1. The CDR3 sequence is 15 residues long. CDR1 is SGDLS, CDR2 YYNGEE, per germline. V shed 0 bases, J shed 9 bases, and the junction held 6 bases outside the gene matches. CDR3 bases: TGTGCCAGCAGCGTAGTTGGGGACAGGGGATCTGAGCAGTTCTTC. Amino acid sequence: CASSVVGDRGSEQFF.

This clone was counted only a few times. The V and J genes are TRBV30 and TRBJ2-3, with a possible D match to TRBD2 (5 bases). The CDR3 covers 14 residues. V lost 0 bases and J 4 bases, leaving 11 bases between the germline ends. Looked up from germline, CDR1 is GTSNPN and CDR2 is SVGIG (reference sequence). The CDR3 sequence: CAWSVRRRADTQYF. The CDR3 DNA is TGTGCCTGGAGTGTACGCAGGCGGGCAGATACGCAGTATTTT.

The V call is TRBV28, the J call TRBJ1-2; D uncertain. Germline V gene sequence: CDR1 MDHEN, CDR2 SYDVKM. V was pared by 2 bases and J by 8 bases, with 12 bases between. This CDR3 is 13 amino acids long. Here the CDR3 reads CASSLGSSGGYTF. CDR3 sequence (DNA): TGTGCCAGCAGTTTAGGCTCCTCGGGCGGCTACACCTTC.

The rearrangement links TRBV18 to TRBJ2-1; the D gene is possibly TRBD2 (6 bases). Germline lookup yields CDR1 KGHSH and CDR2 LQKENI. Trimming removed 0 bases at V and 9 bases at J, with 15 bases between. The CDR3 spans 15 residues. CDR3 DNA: TGTGCCAGCTCACCACCGGCAGGGTCGGAGGGTGAGCAGTTCTTC. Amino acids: CASSPPAGSEGEQFF.

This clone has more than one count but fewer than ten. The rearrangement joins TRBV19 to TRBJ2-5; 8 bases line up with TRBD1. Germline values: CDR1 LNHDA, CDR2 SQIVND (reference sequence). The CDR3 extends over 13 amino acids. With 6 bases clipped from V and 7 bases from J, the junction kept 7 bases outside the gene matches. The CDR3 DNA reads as TGTGCCAGTAGCCCGGACAGGGAATGGACCCAGTACTTC. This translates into CASSPDREWTQYF.

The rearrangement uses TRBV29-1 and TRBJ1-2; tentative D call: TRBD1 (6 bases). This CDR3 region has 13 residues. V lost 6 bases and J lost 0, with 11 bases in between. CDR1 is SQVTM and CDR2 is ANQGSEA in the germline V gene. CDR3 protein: CSVQGHSNYGYTF. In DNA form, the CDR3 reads TGCAGCGTACAGGGCCATTCTAACTATGGCTACACCTTC.

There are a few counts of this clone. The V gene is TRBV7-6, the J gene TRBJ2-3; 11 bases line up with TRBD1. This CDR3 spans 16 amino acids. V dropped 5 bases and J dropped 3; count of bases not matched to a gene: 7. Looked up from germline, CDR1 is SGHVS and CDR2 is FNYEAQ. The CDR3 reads CASSPRTGGVTDTQYF. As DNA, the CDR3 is TGTGCCAGCAGCCCACGGACAGGGGGCGTGACAGATACGCAGTATTTT. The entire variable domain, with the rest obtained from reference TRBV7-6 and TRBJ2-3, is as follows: GAGVSQSPRYKVTKRGQDVALRCDPISGHVSLYWYRQALGQGPEFLTYFNYEAQQDKSGLPNDRFSAERPEGSISTLTIQRTEQRDSAMYRCASSPRTGGVTDTQYFGPGTRLTVL.

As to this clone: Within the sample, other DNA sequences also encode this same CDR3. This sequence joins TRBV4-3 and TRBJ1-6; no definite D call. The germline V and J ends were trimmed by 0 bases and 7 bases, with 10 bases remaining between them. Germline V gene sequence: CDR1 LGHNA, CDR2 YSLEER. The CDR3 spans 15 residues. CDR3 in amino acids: CASSQEGGINSPLHF. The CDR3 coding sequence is TGCGCCAGCAGCCAAGAAGGAGGGATCAATTCACCCCTCCACTTT.

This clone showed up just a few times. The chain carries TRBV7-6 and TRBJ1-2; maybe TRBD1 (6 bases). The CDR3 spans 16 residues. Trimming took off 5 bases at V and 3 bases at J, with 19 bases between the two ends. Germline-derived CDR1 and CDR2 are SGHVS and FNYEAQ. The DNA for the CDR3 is TGTGCCAGCAGCCAGTTCCCACAGGGTATGGACTATGGCTACACCTTC. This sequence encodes CASSQFPQGMDYGYTF.

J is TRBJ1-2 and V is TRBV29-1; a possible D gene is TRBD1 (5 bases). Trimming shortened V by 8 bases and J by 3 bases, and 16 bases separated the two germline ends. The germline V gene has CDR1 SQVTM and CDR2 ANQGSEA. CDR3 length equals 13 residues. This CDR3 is CSPVRGSDYGYTF. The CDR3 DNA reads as TGCAGCCCAGTCCGGGGGTCGGACTATGGCTACACCTTC. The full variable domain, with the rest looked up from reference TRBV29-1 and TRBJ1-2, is SAVISQKPSRDICQRGTSLTIQCQVDSQVTMMFWYRQQPGQSLTLIATANQGSEATYESGFVIDKFPISRPNLTFSTLTVSNMSPEDSSIYLCSPVRGSDYGYTFGSGTRLTVV.

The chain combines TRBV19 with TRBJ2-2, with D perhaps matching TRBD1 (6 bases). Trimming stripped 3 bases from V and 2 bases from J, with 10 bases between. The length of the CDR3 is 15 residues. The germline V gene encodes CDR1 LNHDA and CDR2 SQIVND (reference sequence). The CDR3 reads CASSMSGHNTGELFF. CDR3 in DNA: TGTGCCAGTAGTATGTCGGGACACAACACCGGGGAGCTGTTTTTT.

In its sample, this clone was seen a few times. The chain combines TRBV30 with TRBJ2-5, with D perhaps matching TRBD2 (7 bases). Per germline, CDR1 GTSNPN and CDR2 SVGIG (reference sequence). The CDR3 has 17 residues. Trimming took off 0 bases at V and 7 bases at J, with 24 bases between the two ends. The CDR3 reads CAWSVLPLGGPGGTQYF. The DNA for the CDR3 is TGTGCCTGGAGTGTACTCCCCCTCGGGGGGCCCGGGGGGACCCAGTACTTC.

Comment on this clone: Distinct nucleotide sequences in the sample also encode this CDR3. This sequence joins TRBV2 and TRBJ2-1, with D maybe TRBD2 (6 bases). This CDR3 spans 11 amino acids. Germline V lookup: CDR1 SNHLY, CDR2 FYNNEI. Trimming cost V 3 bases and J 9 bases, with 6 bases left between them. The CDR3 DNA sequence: TGTGCCAGCAGTGAGGGGGGTGAGCAGTTCTTC. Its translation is CASSEGGEQFF.

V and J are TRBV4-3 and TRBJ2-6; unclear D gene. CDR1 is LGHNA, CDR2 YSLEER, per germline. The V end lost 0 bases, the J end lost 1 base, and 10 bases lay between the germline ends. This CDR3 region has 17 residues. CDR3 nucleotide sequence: TGCGCCAGCAGCCAAGATCTTCAAGCATCTGGGGCCAACGTCCTGACTTTC. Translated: CASSQDLQASGANVLTF.

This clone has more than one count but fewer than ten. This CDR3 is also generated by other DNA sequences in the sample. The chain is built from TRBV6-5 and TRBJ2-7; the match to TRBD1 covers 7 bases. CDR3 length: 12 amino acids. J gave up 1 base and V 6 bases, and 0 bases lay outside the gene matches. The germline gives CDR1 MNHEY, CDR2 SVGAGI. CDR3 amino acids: CASRDRSYEQYF. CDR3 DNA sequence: TGTGCCAGCAGGGACAGGTCCTACGAGCAGTACTTC.

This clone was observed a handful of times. Here the CDR3 reads CASSFKTSGSTDTQYF. In nucleotides, the CDR3 is TGTGCCAGCAGCTTTAAGACTAGCGGGAGCACAGATACGCAGTATTTT. The gene calls are TRBV5-4 and TRBJ2-3; TRBD2 aligns across 10 bases. CDR3 length: 16 amino acids. J was trimmed by 0 bases and V by 2 bases; bases with no gene match: 3. Germline CDR1 is SGHNT and CDR2 is YYREEE (reference sequence).

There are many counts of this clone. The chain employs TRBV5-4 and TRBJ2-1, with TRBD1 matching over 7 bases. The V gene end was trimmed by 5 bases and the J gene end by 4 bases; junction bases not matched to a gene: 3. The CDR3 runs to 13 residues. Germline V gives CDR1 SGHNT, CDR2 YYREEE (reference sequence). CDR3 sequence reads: CASSHRGYNEQFF. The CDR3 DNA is TGTGCCAGCAGTCACAGGGGATACAATGAGCAGTTCTTC.

As DNA, the CDR3 is TGTGCCAGCGGTACAGGGGTTGGAAACACCATATATTTT. This encodes CASGTGVGNTIYF. This sequence joins TRBV2 and TRBJ1-3, with TRBD1 identical over 7 bases. Germline V gene lookup returns CDR1 SNHLY and CDR2 FYNNEI. There are 13 residues in the CDR3. V shed 8 bases and J 3 bases; nucleotides not matched to a gene: 4. Looking up the rest from reference TRBV2 and TRBJ1-3 gives the full variable domain: EPEVTQTPSHQVTQMGQEVILRCVPISNHLYFYWYRQILGQKVEFLVSFYNNEISEKSEIFDDQFSVERPDGSNFTLKIRSTKLEDSAMYFCASGTGVGNTIYFGEGSWLTVV.

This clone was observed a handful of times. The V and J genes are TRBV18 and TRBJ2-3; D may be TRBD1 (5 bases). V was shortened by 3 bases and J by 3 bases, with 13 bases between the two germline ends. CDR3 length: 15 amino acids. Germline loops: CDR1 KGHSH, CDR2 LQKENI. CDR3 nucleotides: TGTGCCAGCTCACCCAGGGAAGAATGGACAGATACGCAGTATTTT. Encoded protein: CASSPREEWTDTQYF.

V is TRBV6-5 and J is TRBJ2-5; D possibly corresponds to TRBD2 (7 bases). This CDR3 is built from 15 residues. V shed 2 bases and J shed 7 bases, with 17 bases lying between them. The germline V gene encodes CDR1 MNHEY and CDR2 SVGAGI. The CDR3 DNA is TGTGCCAGCAGTTACGGCCAGGAGGGGGGGGCGACCCAGTACTTC. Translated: CASSYGQEGGATQYF.

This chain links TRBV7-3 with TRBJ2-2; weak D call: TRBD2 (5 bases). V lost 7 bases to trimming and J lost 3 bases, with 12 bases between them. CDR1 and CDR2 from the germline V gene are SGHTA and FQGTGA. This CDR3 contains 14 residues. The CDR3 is CASNPSPDTGELFF. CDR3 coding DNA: TGTGCCAGCAATCCTAGCCCAGACACCGGGGAGCTGTTTTTT. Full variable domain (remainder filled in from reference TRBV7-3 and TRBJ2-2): GAGVSQTPSNKVTEKGKYVELRCDPISGHTALYWYRQSLGQGPEFLIYFQGTGAADDSGLPNDRFFAVRPEGSVSTLKIQRTERGDSAVYLCASNPSPDTGELFFGEGSRLTVL.

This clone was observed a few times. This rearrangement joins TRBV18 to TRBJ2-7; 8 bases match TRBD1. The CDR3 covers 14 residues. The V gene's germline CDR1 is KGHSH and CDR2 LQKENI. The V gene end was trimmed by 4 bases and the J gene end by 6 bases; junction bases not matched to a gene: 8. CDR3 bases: TGTGCCAGCTCACTTGGGGACAGGATCGGCGAGCAGTACTTC. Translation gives CASSLGDRIGEQYF. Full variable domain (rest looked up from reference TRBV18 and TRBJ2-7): NAGVMQNPRHLVRRRGQEARLRCSPMKGHSHVYWYRQLPEEGLKFMVYLQKENIIDESGMPKERFSAEFPKEGPSILRIQQVVRGDSAAYFCASSLGDRIGEQYFGPGTRLTVT.

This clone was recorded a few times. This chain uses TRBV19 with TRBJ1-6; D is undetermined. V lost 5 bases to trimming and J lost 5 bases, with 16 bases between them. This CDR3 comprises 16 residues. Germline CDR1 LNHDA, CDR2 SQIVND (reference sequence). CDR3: CASSVRIFLDNSPLHF. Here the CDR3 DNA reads TGTGCCAGTAGTGTCAGGATCTTTTTGGATAATTCACCCCTCCACTTT. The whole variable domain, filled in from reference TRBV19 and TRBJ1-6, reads DGGITQSPKYLFRKEGQNVTLSCEQNLNHDAMYWYRQDPGQGLRLIYYSQIVNDFQKGDIAEGYSVSREKKESFPLTVTSAQKNPTAFYLCASSVRIFLDNSPLHFGNGTRLTVT.